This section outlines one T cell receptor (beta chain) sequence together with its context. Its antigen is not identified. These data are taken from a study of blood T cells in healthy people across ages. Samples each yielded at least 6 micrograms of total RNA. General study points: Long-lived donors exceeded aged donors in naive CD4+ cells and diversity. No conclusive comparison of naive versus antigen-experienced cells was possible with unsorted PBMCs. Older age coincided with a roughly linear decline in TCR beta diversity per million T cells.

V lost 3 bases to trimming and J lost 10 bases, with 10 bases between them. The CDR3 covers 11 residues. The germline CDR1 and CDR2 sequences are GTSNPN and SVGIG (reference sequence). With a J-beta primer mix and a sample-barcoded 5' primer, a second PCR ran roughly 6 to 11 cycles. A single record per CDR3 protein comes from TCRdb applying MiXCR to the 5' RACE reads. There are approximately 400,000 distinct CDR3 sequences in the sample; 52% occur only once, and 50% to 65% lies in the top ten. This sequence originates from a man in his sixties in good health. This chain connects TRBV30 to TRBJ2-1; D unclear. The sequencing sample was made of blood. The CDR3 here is CAWRVVGEQFF. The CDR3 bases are TGTGCCTGGAGGGTAGTCGGGGAGCAGTTCTTC.